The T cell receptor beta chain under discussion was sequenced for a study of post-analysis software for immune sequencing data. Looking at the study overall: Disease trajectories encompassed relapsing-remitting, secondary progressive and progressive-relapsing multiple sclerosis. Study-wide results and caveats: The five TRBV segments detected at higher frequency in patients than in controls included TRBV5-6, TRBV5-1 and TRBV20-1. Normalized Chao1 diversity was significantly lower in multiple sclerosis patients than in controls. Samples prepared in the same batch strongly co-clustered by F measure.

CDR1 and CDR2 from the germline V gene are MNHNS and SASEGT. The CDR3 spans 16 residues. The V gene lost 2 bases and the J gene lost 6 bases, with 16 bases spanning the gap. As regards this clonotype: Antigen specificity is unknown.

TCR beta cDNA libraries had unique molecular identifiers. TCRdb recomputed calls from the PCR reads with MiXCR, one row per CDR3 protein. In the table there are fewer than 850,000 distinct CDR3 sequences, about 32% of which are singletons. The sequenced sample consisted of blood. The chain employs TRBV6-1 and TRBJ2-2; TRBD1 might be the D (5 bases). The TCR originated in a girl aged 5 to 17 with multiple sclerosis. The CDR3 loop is CASSERGIRPPGELFF. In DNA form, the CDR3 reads TGTGCCAGCAGTGAAAGGGGTATTCGGCCCCCCGGGGAGCTGTTTTTT.